This TCR beta chain stems from a study of human T cells and chemical hapten exposure. Background on the study: Patch tests applied 0.01% DPC to the upper back and were scored after 6 days. General study findings and limits: Following DPC sensitization, TCRs present above 1 in 1000 frequency showed no change.

Germline-derived CDR1 and CDR2 are SGHDN and FVKESK. The CDR3 spans 13 residues. V was trimmed by 5 bases and J by 10 bases, leaving 15 bases between them. The library gave individual cDNA molecules unique molecular identifiers. TCRdb processed the RACE reads anew with MiXCR; each CDR3 protein has one entry. The table lists over 65,000 distinct CDR3 sequences, about 11% of them singletons. Stated time point: patch test 1, 2 weeks after DPC sensitization. Regarding treatment: therapeutic diphenylcyclopropenone sensitization with weekly scalp DPC. Donors were 18 to 70-year-old alopecia patients suitable for DPC. A remark on this clonotype: Its antigen is not identified.

Specimen: whole blood, collected in connection with sensitization to the hapten diphenylcyclopropenone (DPC). The V and J genes are TRBV14 and TRBJ2-1; possibly TRBD1 for D (5 bases). The clonotype comes from a woman between 45 and 60 years old with alopecia areata. Some clones in this sample may be carry-over from other donors' samples. CDR3 DNA sequence: TGTGCCAGCAGCAAGGCACAGGTTGGGGAGCAGTTCTTC. This translates into CASSKAQVGEQFF.